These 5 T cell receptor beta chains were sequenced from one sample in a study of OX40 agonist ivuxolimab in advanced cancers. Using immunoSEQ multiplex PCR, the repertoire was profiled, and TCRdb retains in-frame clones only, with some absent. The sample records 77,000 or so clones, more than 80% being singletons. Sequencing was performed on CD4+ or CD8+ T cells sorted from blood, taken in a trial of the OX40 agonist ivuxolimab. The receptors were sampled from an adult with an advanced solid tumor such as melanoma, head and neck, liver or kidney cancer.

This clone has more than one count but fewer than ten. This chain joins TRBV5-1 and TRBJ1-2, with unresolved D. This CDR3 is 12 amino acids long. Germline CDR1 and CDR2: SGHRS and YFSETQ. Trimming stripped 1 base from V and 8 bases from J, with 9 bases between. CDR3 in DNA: TGCGCCAGCAGCTTGTTATCCGAGGGCTACACCTTC. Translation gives CASSLLSEGYTF.

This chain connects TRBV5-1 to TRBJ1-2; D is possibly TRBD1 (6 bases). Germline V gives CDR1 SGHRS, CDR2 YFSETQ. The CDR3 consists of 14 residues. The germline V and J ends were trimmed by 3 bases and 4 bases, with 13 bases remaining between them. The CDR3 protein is CASSSGTRGYGYTF. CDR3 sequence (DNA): TGCGCCAGCAGCTCCGGGACCAGGGGCTATGGCTACACCTTC.

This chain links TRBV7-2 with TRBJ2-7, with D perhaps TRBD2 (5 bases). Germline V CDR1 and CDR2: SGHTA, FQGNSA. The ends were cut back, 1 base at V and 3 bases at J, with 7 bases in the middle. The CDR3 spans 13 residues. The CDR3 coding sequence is TGTGCCAGCAGCTTAGTAGCGAGCTACGAGCAGTACTTC. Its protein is CASSLVASYEQYF.

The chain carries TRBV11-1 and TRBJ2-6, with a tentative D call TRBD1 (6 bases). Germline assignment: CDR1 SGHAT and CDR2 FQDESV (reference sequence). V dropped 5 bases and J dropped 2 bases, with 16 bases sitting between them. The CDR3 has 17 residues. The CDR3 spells CASSIWTDRPGANVLTF. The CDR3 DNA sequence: TGTGCCAGCAGCATATGGACAGACAGGCCTGGGGCCAACGTCCTGACTTTC.

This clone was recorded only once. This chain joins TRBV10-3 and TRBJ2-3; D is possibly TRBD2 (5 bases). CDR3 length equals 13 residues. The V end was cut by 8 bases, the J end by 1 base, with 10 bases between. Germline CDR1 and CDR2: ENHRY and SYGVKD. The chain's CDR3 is CAISGIRTDTQYF. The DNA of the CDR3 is TGTGCCATCTCCGGGATCCGCACAGATACGCAGTATTTT.